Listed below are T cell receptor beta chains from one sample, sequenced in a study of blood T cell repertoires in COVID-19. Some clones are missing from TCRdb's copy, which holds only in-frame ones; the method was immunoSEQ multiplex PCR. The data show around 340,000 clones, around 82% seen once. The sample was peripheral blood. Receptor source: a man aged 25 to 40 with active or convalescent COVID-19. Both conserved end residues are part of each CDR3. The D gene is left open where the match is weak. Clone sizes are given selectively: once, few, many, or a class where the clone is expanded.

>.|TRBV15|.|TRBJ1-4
TGTGCCACCAGCAGAGATACGGCCGGGGAAAAACTGTTTTTT
CATSRDTAGEKLFF
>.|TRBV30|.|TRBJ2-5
TGTGCCTGGAAGGCTGGGCTACGGACCCAGTACTTC
CAWKAGLRTQYF
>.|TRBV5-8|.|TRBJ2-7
TGTGCCAGCAGCGTTAACTACGAGCAGTACTTC
CASSVNYEQYF
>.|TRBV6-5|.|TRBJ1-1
TGTGCCAGCAGTCGGCAGGGGGAAGCTTTCTTT
CASSRQGEAFF
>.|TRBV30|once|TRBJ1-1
TGTGCCTGGAAGCCCTCGTGGAGGGTTAACACTGAAGCTTTCTTT
CAWKPSWRVNTEAFF
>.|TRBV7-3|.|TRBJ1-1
TGTGCCAGCAGCTTATCAGAGGGTACTGAAGCTTTCTTT
CASSLSEGTEAFF
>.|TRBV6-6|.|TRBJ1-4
TGTGCCAGCAGCCCCGACTTGCGCGTTCAACTGTTTTTT
CASSPDLRVQLFF
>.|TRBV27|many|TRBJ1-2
TGTGCCAGCAAAGGACAGATTGGCTATGGCTACACCTTC
CASKGQIGYGYTF
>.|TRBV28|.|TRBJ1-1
TGTGCCAGCAGTGTGGGAGAAATTTCAGCTTTCTTT
CASSVGEISAFF
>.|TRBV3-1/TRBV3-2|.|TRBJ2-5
TGTGCCAGCAGCCAAACGGACAGTCAAGAGACCCAGTACTTC
CASSQTDSQETQYF
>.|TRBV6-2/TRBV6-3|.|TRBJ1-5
TGTGCCAGCAGATACGACAGCTTCAATCAGCCCCAGCATTTT
CASRYDSFNQPQHF
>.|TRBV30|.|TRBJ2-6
TGTGCCTGGGCCCAAAACTCTGGGGCCAACGTCCTGACTTTC
CAWAQNSGANVLTF
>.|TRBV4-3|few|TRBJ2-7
TGCGCCAGCAGCCAAGATTGGTATCCTACCCCGGGGGAGCAGTACTTC
CASSQDWYPTPGEQYF
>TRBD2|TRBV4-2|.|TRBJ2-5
TGTGCCAGCAGCCAAGGAGTATCCCCGGGACTAGCGGAGGGTGAGACCCAGTACTTC
CASSQGVSPGLAEGETQYF
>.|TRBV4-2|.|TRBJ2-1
TGTGCCAGCAGCCAAGGCCGGGGCAGGGGCTCTTCTTGGGCTTACAATGAGCAGTTCTTC
CASSQGRGRGSSWAYNEQFF
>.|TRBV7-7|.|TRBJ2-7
TGTGCCAGCATAAATGTGCGTAGGCGGACCTACGAGCAGTACTTC
CASINVRRRTYEQYF
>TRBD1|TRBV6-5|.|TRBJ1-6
TGTGCCAGCAGGAAGACAGGGGGCAATTCACCCCTCCACTTT
CASRKTGGNSPLHF
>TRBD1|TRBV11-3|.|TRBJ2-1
TGTGCCAGCAGCCCGCGACAGGGGGGGGATAATGAGCAGTTCTTC
CASSPRQGGDNEQFF
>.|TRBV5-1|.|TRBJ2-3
TGCGCCAGCAGCTTGGCCTCGAGATCCACAGATACGCAGTATTTT
CASSLASRSTDTQYF
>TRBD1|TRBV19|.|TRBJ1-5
TGTGCCAGTAAGAGGGAACAGGGGGGTAGCAATCAGCCCCAGCATTTT
CASKREQGGSNQPQHF
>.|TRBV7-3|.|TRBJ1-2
TGTGCCAGCAGCTTAGGCCCAGGGTTGGACTATGGCTACACCTTC
CASSLGPGLDYGYTF
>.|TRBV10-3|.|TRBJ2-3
TGTGCCATCATGGCTAGCGGCACAGATACGCAGTATTTT
CAIMASGTDTQYF
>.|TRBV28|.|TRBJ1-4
TGTGCCAGCAATAACCAGGGGAGGGATGAAAAACTGTTTTTT
CASNNQGRDEKLFF
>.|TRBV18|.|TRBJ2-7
TGTGCCAGCTCACCTTTTGACATTCCCTACGAGCAGTACTTC
CASSPFDIPYEQYF
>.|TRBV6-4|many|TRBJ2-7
TGTGCCAGCAGTGACAGGGAAGAGGGCGAGCAGTACTTC
CASSDREEGEQYF
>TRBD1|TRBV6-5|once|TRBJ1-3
TGTGCCGGCGGGGACAGCTCTGGAAACACCATATATTTT
CAGGDSSGNTIYF